This is a list of T cell receptor beta chains from one sample in a study of technical replicates of blood from several donors. Profiling relied on immunoSEQ multiplex PCR, and the TCRdb table lists in-frame clones only, not all of them. The repertoire consists of tens of thousands of clones, with 93% occurring once and the leading ten covering roughly 0.25%. The sample comprised T cells isolated from PBMCs. These receptors were obtained from a human donor in good health. Both conserved end residues are part of each CDR3. A D gene is named only where the DNA matches it firmly. Clone size is given for some rows only: seen once, a few or many times, or a class if the clone is expanded.

J: TRBJ2-1
V: TRBV5-1
D: -
size: -
CDR3: CASSFGGGYEQFF
DNA: TGCGCCAGCAGCTTTGGTGGGGGGTATGAGCAGTTCTTC

J: TRBJ1-1
V: TRBV6-6
D: -
size: -
CDR3: CASSYPGRVNTEAFF
DNA: TGTGCCAGCAGTTACCCGGGCAGGGTGAACACTGAAGCTTTCTTT

J: TRBJ2-3
V: TRBV7-8
D: TRBD1
size: -
CDR3: CASSWGQAPADTQYF
DNA: TGTGCCAGCAGCTGGGGACAGGCCCCAGCGGATACGCAGTATTTT

J: TRBJ2-1
V: TRBV5-1
D: TRBD2
size: -
CDR3: CASSPGTSGRADEQFF
DNA: TGCGCCAGCAGCCCCGGGACTAGCGGGAGGGCCGATGAGCAGTTCTTC

J: TRBJ2-3
V: TRBV6-1
D: -
size: once
CDR3: CASSPLTGGDTQYF
DNA: TGTGCCAGCAGTCCCCTAACCGGGGGAGATACGCAGTATTTT

J: TRBJ2-2
V: TRBV9
D: TRBD1
size: -
CDR3: CASSASTGGAGTGELFF
DNA: TGTGCCAGCAGCGCCTCAACAGGGGGCGCTGGCACCGGGGAGCTGTTTTTT

J: TRBJ1-2
V: TRBV9
D: TRBD1
size: -
CDR3: CASSVDPGGSYGYTF
DNA: TGTGCCAGCAGCGTAGACCCAGGGGGTAGCTATGGCTACACCTTC

J: TRBJ2-3
V: TRBV6-5
D: -
size: -
CDR3: CASRYDRLWGTDTQYF
DNA: TGTGCCAGCAGGTACGACAGACTGTGGGGCACAGATACGCAGTATTTT

J: TRBJ2-3
V: TRBV25-1
D: TRBD2
size: -
CDR3: CASSEFFLAGEPTDTQYF
DNA: TGTGCCAGCAGTGAATTTTTTCTAGCGGGGGAACCCACAGATACGCAGTATTTT

J: TRBJ1-4
V: TRBV7-9
D: TRBD1
size: -
CDR3: CASSLDRTGLFF
DNA: TGTGCCAGCAGCTTGGACCGGACAGGACTGTTTTTT

J: TRBJ2-3
V: TRBV4-1
D: -
size: -
CDR3: CASSQARMSRGFADTQYF
DNA: TGCGCCAGCAGCCAAGCCCGAATGTCTCGGGGTTTCGCAGATACGCAGTATTTT

J: TRBJ2-7
V: TRBV19
D: -
size: -
CDR3: CASSIVPGINYEQYF
DNA: TGTGCCAGTAGTATAGTCCCGGGAATAAACTACGAGCAGTACTTC

J: TRBJ2-3
V: TRBV7-2
D: -
size: -
CDR3: CASSLGRGLTSTDTQYF
DNA: TGTGCCAGCAGCTTAGGCCGAGGGCTAACTAGCACAGATACGCAGTATTTT

J: TRBJ1-1
V: TRBV6-1
D: -
size: -
CDR3: CASSEAGTGLGGSGTEAFF
DNA: TGTGCCAGCAGTGAAGCAGGTACAGGGTTGGGCGGTAGTGGAACTGAAGCTTTCTTT

J: TRBJ1-5
V: TRBV5-6
D: TRBD1
size: -
CDR3: CASSSSTGVQGPQHF
DNA: TGTGCCAGCAGCTCCTCAACAGGGGTCCAAGGGCCCCAGCATTTT

J: TRBJ1-4
V: TRBV27
D: TRBD1
size: -
CDR3: CASSLRQGFTNEKLFF
DNA: TGTGCCAGCAGTCTCCGACAGGGCTTCACTAATGAAAAACTGTTTTTT

J: TRBJ2-7
V: TRBV6-1
D: -
size: -
CDR3: CASSVEGFKTYEQYF
DNA: TGTGCCAGCAGTGTTGAGGGATTTAAGACCTACGAGCAGTACTTC

J: TRBJ2-3
V: TRBV6-4
D: TRBD2
size: once
CDR3: CASSDLSGSSTDTQYF
DNA: TGTGCCAGCAGTGACCTTAGCGGGTCTAGCACAGATACGCAGTATTTT

J: TRBJ1-2
V: TRBV27
D: -
size: -
CDR3: CASSLWVGDIYGYTF
DNA: TGTGCCAGCAGTTTATGGGTAGGGGACATCTATGGCTACACCTTC

J: TRBJ1-1
V: TRBV9
D: -
size: -
CDR3: CASSVASGGANTEAFF
DNA: TGTGCCAGCAGCGTAGCTAGCGGGGGGGCGAACACTGAAGCTTTCTTT

J: TRBJ1-2
V: TRBV2
D: -
size: -
CDR3: CASSQQGNYGYTF
DNA: TGTGCCAGCAGTCAGCAGGGGAACTATGGCTACACCTTC

J: TRBJ1-2
V: TRBV19
D: -
size: -
CDR3: CASSQTPPTGGYGYTF
DNA: TGTGCCAGTAGTCAAACCCCCCCGACAGGTGGCTATGGCTACACCTTC

J: TRBJ2-7
V: TRBV5-8
D: -
size: -
CDR3: CASSLAFYEQYF
DNA: TGTGCCAGCAGCTTGGCTTTCTACGAGCAGTACTTC

J: TRBJ1-1
V: TRBV28
D: -
size: -
CDR3: CASSLLTRRQVNTEAFF
DNA: TGTGCCAGCAGTTTATTAACTAGGAGACAGGTAAACACTGAAGCTTTCTTT

J: TRBJ1-1
V: TRBV13
D: TRBD1
size: -
CDR3: CASSILTGVQAFF
DNA: TGTGCCAGCAGCATTTTAACAGGGGTCCAAGCTTTCTTT

J: TRBJ1-1
V: TRBV5-8
D: -
size: -
CDR3: CASRLSFGWRDAMNTEAFF
DNA: TGTGCCAGCCGCTTAAGTTTTGGGTGGAGGGACGCCATGAACACTGAAGCTTTCTTT

J: TRBJ1-2
V: TRBV5-6
D: TRBD1
size: -
CDR3: CASSSTGAYGYTF
DNA: TGTGCCAGCAGCTCGACAGGGGCCTATGGCTACACCTTC

J: TRBJ2-7
V: TRBV9
D: -
size: -
CDR3: CASSVAGGPSYEQYF
DNA: TGTGCCAGCAGCGTGGCCGGCGGGCCCTCCTACGAGCAGTACTTC

J: TRBJ2-7
V: TRBV30
D: TRBD2
size: -
CDR3: CAWSQYRGGGYEQYF
DNA: TGTGCCTGGAGTCAATATCGGGGGGGCGGGTACGAGCAGTACTTC